The 29 T cell receptor beta chains in this list originate from one sample, sequenced in a study of T cells after yellow fever vaccination. TCRdb reprocessed the 5' RACE reads via MiXCR and lists one record per CDR3 protein. The sample consists of over 35,000 distinct CDR3 sequences, about 6.3% of them appearing once. The input for sequencing was PBMCs, either bulk or a sorted T-cell subset (CD4+, CD8+, memory, or dextramer-sorted; not recorded which), taken 45 days after the yellow fever booster vaccination. All receptors derive from a man aged 25 to 40 who received the YFV17D yellow fever vaccine.

The chain is built from TRBV6-1 and TRBJ2-1; possibly TRBD1 for D (6 bases). This CDR3 region has 13 residues. Germline V gives CDR1 MNHNS, CDR2 SASEGT. Trimming pared 4 bases from V and 10 bases from J, leaving 14 bases between. The CDR3 reads CASSVNRVGEQFF. CDR3 DNA sequence: TGTGCCAGCAGTGTAAACAGGGTAGGGGAGCAGTTCTTC.

This clonotype has only a few counts. This sequence joins TRBV5-1 and TRBJ2-1; 11 positions agree with TRBD2. The ends lost 2 bases at V and 9 bases at J; junction bases unmatched: 10. Germline V gene sequence: CDR1 SGHRS, CDR2 YFSETQ. This CDR3 comprises 16 residues. This CDR3 is CASSFLSGRAGTEQFF. The CDR3 DNA is TGCGCCAGCAGCTTCCTTAGCGGGAGGGCCGGTACTGAGCAGTTCTTC.

This clonotype was picked up many times. The rearrangement uses TRBV12-1 and TRBJ2-7; TRBD1 is taken as the D call from the table, unchecked against the DNA. TRBV12-1 is assigned pseudogene status. The CDR3 has 16 amino acids. The CDR3 DNA reads TGTGCCGGCCCCGGGGGGTGTCTGAACCGCGACTACGAGCAGTACTTC. Encoded protein: CAGPGGCLNRDYEQYF.

CDR3 region: CASSLTGTLLSREQFF. The CDR3 DNA follows: TGTGCCAGCAGTTTGACCGGGACCCTCCTATCCCGTGAGCAGTTCTTC. The chain combines TRBV27 with TRBJ2-1, with D perhaps given as TRBD1 or TRBD2 (5 bases each). Germline-derived CDR1 and CDR2 are MNHEY and SMNVEV (reference sequence). This CDR3 has 16 amino acids. Trimming left V 3 bases short and J 9 bases short, with 21 bases between.

This clonotype was counted ten times or more. The V and J genes are TRBV7-2 and TRBJ1-1; 7 nucleotides line up with TRBD1. The CDR3 covers 14 residues. Germline CDR1 is SGHTA and CDR2 is FQGNSA. Trimming took 5 bases from V and 4 from J; bases not matched to a gene: 7. The CDR3 region has the DNA TGTGCCAGCAGCCAGACAGGGAGGACCACTGAAGCTTTCTTT. This encodes CASSQTGRTTEAFF. Complete variable domain (other parts from reference TRBV7-2 and TRBJ1-1): GAGVSQSPSNKVTEKGKDVELRCDPISGHTALYWYRQSLGQGLEFLIYFQGNSAPDKSGLPSDRFSAERTGGSVSTLTIQRTQQEDSAVYLCASSQTGRTTEAFFGQGTRLTVV.

This clonotype was seen at least ten times. V and J are TRBV10-3 and TRBJ2-3; maybe TRBD2 (7 bases). V gave up 11 bases and J gave up 5 bases, with 20 bases separating them. Germline values: CDR1 ENHRY, CDR2 SYGVKD. The CDR3 totals 14 residues. This CDR3 reads CAGGGHRSLDTQYF. For the CDR3, the DNA is TGTGCCGGCGGGGGCCATAGGTCGTTAGATACGCAGTATTTT.

This clonotype has a count of ten or more. The V call is TRBV20-1, the J call TRBJ2-5; a weak D match, TRBD1 (6 bases). Trimming shortened V by 3 bases and J by 4 bases, and 12 bases separated the two germline ends. This CDR3 spans 13 amino acids. Germline values: CDR1 DFQATT, CDR2 SNEGSKA (reference sequence). The CDR3 sequence is CSARKTGPETQYF. In DNA, the CDR3 is TGCAGTGCTAGGAAGACAGGCCCAGAGACCCAGTACTTC.

V usage is TRBV3-1 and J usage is TRBJ2-1, with D maybe TRBD1 (6 bases). In germline, CDR1 is LGHDT, CDR2 YNNKEL (reference sequence). The CDR3 has 14 residues. V dropped 8 bases and J dropped 9 bases, with 20 bases sitting between them. CDR3 nucleotide sequence: TGTGCCAGCGGAAGAAACAGGGCAGGAAGTGAGCAGTTCTTC. Translation gives CASGRNRAGSEQFF.

There are many counts of this clonotype. V gene TRBV29-1 combines with J gene TRBJ2-5; D is unclear. The CDR3 extends over 12 amino acids. V dropped 2 bases and J dropped 2 bases, with 6 bases sitting between them. Germline-derived CDR1 and CDR2 are SQVTM and ANQGSEA. The CDR3 sequence is CSVESGQETQYF. In nucleotides, the CDR3 is TGCAGCGTTGAATCGGGTCAAGAGACCCAGTACTTC.

This clonotype was recorded at least ten times. The chain joins TRBV24-1 to TRBJ1-5; the match to TRBD1 covers 8 bases. From germline, CDR1 is KGHDR and CDR2 SFDVKD. This CDR3 is built from 17 residues. The ends lost 2 bases at V and 9 bases at J; junction bases unmatched: 14. CDR3 DNA sequence: TGTGCCACCAGTGATTCCCTAAAACTGACAGGGGACTCGCCCCAGCATTTT. It encodes CATSDSLKLTGDSPQHF.

This clonotype was counted ten times or more. This chain uses TRBV28 with TRBJ2-7; 8 bases fit TRBD1. Germline assignment: CDR1 MDHEN and CDR2 SYDVKM. V lost 5 bases, J lost 4 bases, and 4 bases stayed unmatched. The CDR3 runs 13 residues. The CDR3 protein is CASSRQGYYEQYF. CDR3 DNA: TGTGCCAGCAGTCGACAGGGGTATTACGAGCAGTACTTC.

CDR3 sequence: CSVVLGVNTEAFF. The CDR3 DNA reads TGCAGCGTTGTTCTAGGGGTGAACACTGAAGCTTTCTTT. V gene TRBV29-1 combines with J gene TRBJ1-1; maybe TRBD1 (5 bases). Looked up from germline, CDR1 is SQVTM and CDR2 is ANQGSEA. This CDR3 is built from 13 residues. Trimming cost V 4 bases and J 0 bases, with 9 bases left between them. The full variable domain, completed using reference TRBV29-1 and TRBJ1-1, is SAVISQKPSRDICQRGTSLTIQCQVDSQVTMMFWYRQQPGQSLTLIATANQGSEATYESGFVIDKFPISRPNLTFSTLTVSNMSPEDSSIYLCSVVLGVNTEAFFGQGTRLTVV.

This clonotype was seen only a few times. The gene calls are TRBV5-1 and TRBJ2-5, with 9 positions matching TRBD1. The V gene's germline CDR1 is SGHRS and CDR2 YFSETQ. The CDR3 has 15 amino acids. The junction had 6 bases not matched to a gene; V was cut back by 1 base and J by 5 bases. Written as DNA, the CDR3 is TGCGCCAGCAGCTTGATGGGACAGGGTTCGGAGACCCAGTACTTC. Protein product: CASSLMGQGSETQYF.

This clonotype came up a few times. V is TRBV7-2 and J is TRBJ2-2; no reliable D call. The germline V gene has CDR1 SGHTA and CDR2 FQGNSA. This CDR3 is 14 amino acids long. Trimming stripped 5 bases from V and 3 bases from J, with 10 bases between. CDR3 amino acids: CASSPGPHTGELFF. The CDR3 coding sequence is TGTGCCAGCAGCCCCGGGCCACACACCGGGGAGCTGTTTTTT.

This clonotype was seen only a few times. This chain uses TRBV7-9 with TRBJ2-3; unclear D gene. The CDR3 is 11 amino acids. The V and J ends lost 10 bases and 4 bases respectively, with 9 bases between them. Germline V gene sequence: CDR1 SEHNR, CDR2 FQNEAQ (reference sequence). The CDR3 DNA reads as TGTGCCACCCGGGCGCCAGATACGCAGTATTTT. Its translation is CATRAPDTQYF.

The rearrangement joins TRBV3-1 to TRBJ2-1, with TRBD2 matching over 9 bases. This CDR3 has 20 amino acids. V trimming: 1 base; J trimming: 6 bases; junction bases outside the gene matches: 19. Germline V gene lookup returns CDR1 LGHDT and CDR2 YNNKEL (reference sequence). The DNA of the CDR3 is TGTGCCAGCAGCCAAGTTTCGCCTAGCGGGATAACTTCTTTTGTCAATGAGCAGTTCTTC. It is translated as CASSQVSPSGITSFVNEQFF.

This clonotype was counted many times. The chain uses TRBV3-1 and TRBJ2-3; the D gene is possibly TRBD2 (5 bases). The CDR3 consists of 15 residues. V was shortened by 4 bases and J by 6 bases, with 17 bases between the two germline ends. The germline V gene has CDR1 LGHDT and CDR2 YNNKEL (reference sequence). CDR3 nucleotides: TGTGCCAGCAGCCGCGGGTCCTATGAAAGGGATACGCAGTATTTT. This gives the protein CASSRGSYERDTQYF.

In this sample, this clonotype turned up many times. The chain combines TRBV7-9 with TRBJ2-1; D is unresolved. The CDR3 contains 12 residues. CDR1 and CDR2 (germline): SEHNR, FQNEAQ (reference sequence). The germline V and J ends were trimmed by 3 bases and 6 bases, with 6 bases remaining between them. This chain's CDR3 is CASSFSVNEQFF. As DNA, the CDR3 is TGTGCCAGCAGCTTCTCGGTCAATGAGCAGTTCTTC.

Here the CDR3 DNA reads TGTGCCAGCAGATTCCGGGACAGTAAAGCTTTCTTT. It codes for CASRFRDSKAFF. This sequence joins TRBV27 and TRBJ1-1; 7 nucleotides agree with TRBD1. Losses at the gene ends were 6 bases for V and 9 bases for J; bases not matched to a gene: 7. Germline V lookup: CDR1 MNHEY, CDR2 SMNVEV (reference sequence). The length of the CDR3 is 12 residues.

Ten or more counts support this clonotype. The genes are TRBV9 and TRBJ2-1; 10 bases fit TRBD2. In germline, CDR1 is SGDLS, CDR2 YYNGEE. This CDR3 comprises 15 residues. Trimming cost V 0 bases and J 12 bases; bases outside gene matches: 9. The DNA of the CDR3 is TGTGCCAGCAGCGTAGAACCTAGCGGGAGTTCGGGGCAGTTCTTC. Protein product: CASSVEPSGSSGQFF. Based on the CDR3 plus reference TRBV9 and TRBJ2-1, the full variable domain is DSGVTQTPKHLITATGQRVTLRCSPRSGDLSVYWYQQSLDQGLQFLIQYYNGEERAKGNILERFSAQQFPDLHSELNLSSLELGDSALYFCASSVEPSGSSGQFFGPGTRLTVL.

This clonotype was seen a handful of times. This chain uses TRBV30 with TRBJ2-7; TRBD2 agrees at 12 bases. The length of the CDR3 is 14 residues. Germline V gene data show CDR1 as GTSNPN and CDR2 as SVGIG (reference sequence). V shed 5 bases and J 6 bases; nucleotides not matched to a gene: 8. The CDR3 nucleotides read TGTGCCTGGGAGGAAAGGACTAGCGGGATCGAGCAGTACTTC. Its translation is CAWEERTSGIEQYF.

This clonotype was observed a handful of times. This sequence joins TRBV20-1 and TRBJ1-5; D call uncertain. V was pared by 0 bases and J by 2 bases, with 11 bases between. The CDR3 extends over 15 amino acids. CDR1 and CDR2 (germline): DFQATT, SNEGSKA (reference sequence). CDR3 sequence: CSARDLSWGNQPQHF. The CDR3 region has the DNA TGCAGTGCTAGAGATCTCAGCTGGGGCAATCAGCCCCAGCATTTT.

This clonotype was found many times. The chain couples TRBV4-3 to TRBJ1-1, with D hard to call. The ends were cut back, 1 base at V and 4 bases at J, with 10 bases in the middle. Germline V lookup: CDR1 LGHNA, CDR2 YSLEER. The CDR3 runs to 14 residues. The CDR3 nucleotides read TGCGCCAGCAGCCAAGCGGGGAGAGGCACTGAAGCTTTCTTT. It is translated as CASSQAGRGTEAFF.

V usage is TRBV5-6 and J usage is TRBJ2-6; D is unresolved. This CDR3 spans 18 amino acids. V gave up 9 bases and J gave up 0 bases, with 22 bases separating them. CDR1 and CDR2 from the germline V gene are SGHDT and YYEEEE. The CDR3 loop reads CAMSFRLLGFSGANVLTF. Written as DNA, the CDR3 is TGTGCCATGAGCTTTAGGCTCCTCGGATTCTCTGGGGCCAACGTCCTGACTTTC.

This clonotype has just a few counts. This chain links TRBV18 with TRBJ1-2; 10 bases align to TRBD1. The germline gives CDR1 KGHSH, CDR2 LQKENI. The junction had 5 bases not matched to a gene; V was cut back by 6 bases and J by 4 bases. This CDR3 is 14 amino acids long. The CDR3 region is CASSRGQGVYGYTF. CDR3 DNA: TGTGCCAGCTCCCGAGGACAGGGGGTCTATGGCTACACCTTC. The whole variable domain, remainder taken from reference TRBV18 and TRBJ1-2, is NAGVMQNPRHLVRRRGQEARLRCSPMKGHSHVYWYRQLPEEGLKFMVYLQKENIIDESGMPKERFSAEFPKEGPSILRIQQVVRGDSAAYFCASSRGQGVYGYTFGSGTRLTVV.

Note on this clonotype: This sequence may be a read error, since a much larger clone differs from it by one base. In DNA form, the CDR3 reads TGTGCCAGCAGCTTTGGGGGGCAGGGTTCGTGCAATGGCTACACCTTC. This translates into CASSFGGQGSCNGYTF. J is TRBJ1-2 and V is TRBV7-2, with D possibly TRBD1 on 6 matching bases. Germline V gene sequence: CDR1 SGHTA, CDR2 FQGNSA. This CDR3 contains 16 residues. V dropped 3 bases and J dropped 6 bases, with 20 bases sitting between them.

This chain joins TRBV20-1 and TRBJ2-7; 11 bases are shared with TRBD2. V lost 5 bases and J lost 0; bases outside the gene matches: 15. The CDR3 is 18 amino acids. Germline V gene sequence: CDR1 DFQATT, CDR2 SNEGSKA (reference sequence). The CDR3 DNA sequence: TGCAGTGCTGCCCTGAGCTCCGGGACTAGCGGAGTCTCCTACGAGCAGTACTTC. This sequence encodes CSAALSSGTSGVSYEQYF.

In this sample, this clonotype turned up many times. This chain joins TRBV30 and TRBJ2-3, with TRBD2 as a possible D gene (5 bases). V lost 2 bases and J lost 4, with 7 bases in between. Germline values: CDR1 GTSNPN, CDR2 SVGIG (reference sequence). The CDR3 contains 12 residues. CDR3 sequence: CAWSHGADTQYF. In DNA form, the CDR3 reads TGTGCCTGGAGTCACGGGGCAGATACGCAGTATTTT.

Regarding this clonotype: Being one base from a much bigger clone, this may be a read error. The V call is TRBV11-2, the J call TRBJ2-7, with 7 bases that match TRBD2. The CDR3 sequence is 14 residues long. J gave up 7 bases and V 4 bases, and 10 bases lay outside the gene matches. In germline, CDR1 is SGHAT, CDR2 FQNNGV. The CDR3 loop is CASSSGWLGGEQYF. The DNA of the CDR3 is TGTGCCAGCAGCTCGGGGTGGCTGGGAGGGGAGCAGTACTTC.